The clone carrying this T cell receptor (beta chain) appeared a few times. The sample is drawn from a study of human T cells and chemical hapten exposure. Study-level background: All patients underwent weekly scalp dosing with diphenylcyclopropenone for the full approximately 25-week study.

Regarding time point: patch test 1, 2 weeks after DPC sensitization. Treatment defined: therapeutic diphenylcyclopropenone sensitization with weekly scalp DPC. Only after blood had been drawn was each patch test applied. People who gave samples had alopecia, were 18 to 70 years old, and were suitable for DPC. V lost 5 bases, J lost 7 bases, and 14 bases lay in between. CDR3 size: 13 residues. In germline, CDR1 is SGHTA, CDR2 FQGNSA. From the RACE reads, TCRdb called clonotypes with MiXCR, one entry per CDR3 protein. This sample has under 200,000 distinct CDR3 sequences, with roughly 15% found just once.

The material sequenced was whole blood, taken in connection with sensitization to the hapten diphenylcyclopropenone (DPC). The sequence came from a woman aged 25-40 years with alopecia areata. Some clones in this sample may be carry-over from other donors' samples. The chain has TRBV7-2 and TRBJ1-2; no definite D call. The CDR3 nucleotides read TGTGCCAGCAGCCAGGTTCCGGGCCTTGGCTACACCTTC. The encoded protein is CASSQVPGLGYTF.